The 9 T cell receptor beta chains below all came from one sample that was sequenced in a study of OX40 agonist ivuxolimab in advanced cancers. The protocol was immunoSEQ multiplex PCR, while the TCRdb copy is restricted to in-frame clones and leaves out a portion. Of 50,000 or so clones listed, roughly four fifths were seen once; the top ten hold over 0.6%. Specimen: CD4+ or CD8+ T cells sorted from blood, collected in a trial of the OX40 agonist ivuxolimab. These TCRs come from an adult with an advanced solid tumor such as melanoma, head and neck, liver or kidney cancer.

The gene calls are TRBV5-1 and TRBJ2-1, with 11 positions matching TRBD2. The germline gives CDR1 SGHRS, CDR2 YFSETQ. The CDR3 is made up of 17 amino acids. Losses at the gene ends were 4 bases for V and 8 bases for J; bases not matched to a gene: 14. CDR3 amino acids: CASSLDGLAGFGDEQFF. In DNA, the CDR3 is TGCGCCAGCAGCCTAGACGGACTAGCGGGTTTTGGGGATGAGCAGTTCTTC.

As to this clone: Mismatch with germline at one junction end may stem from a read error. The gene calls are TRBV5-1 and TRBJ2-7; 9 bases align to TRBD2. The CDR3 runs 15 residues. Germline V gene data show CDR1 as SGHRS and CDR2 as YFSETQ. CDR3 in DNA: TGTGCCAGCAGCTTGGCTGGCGGGGGGGCCGTGGGGCAGTACTTC. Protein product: CASSLAGGGAVGQYF. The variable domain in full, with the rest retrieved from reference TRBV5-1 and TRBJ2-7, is KAGVTQTPRYLIKTRGQQVTLSCSPISGHRSVSWYQQTPGQGLQFLFEYFSETQRNKGNFPGRFSGRQFSNSRSEMNVSTLELGDSALYLCASSLAGGGAVGQYFGPGTRLTVT.

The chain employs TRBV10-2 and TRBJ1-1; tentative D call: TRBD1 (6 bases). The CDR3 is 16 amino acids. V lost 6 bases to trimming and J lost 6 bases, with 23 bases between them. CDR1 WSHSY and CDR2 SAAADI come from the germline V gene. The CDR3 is CASSPVGGALGSEAFF. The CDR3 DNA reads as TGCGCCAGCAGCCCCGTGGGGGGGGCGCTGGGATCTGAAGCTTTCTTT.

The CDR3 nucleotides are TGCGCCAGCAGTGCCGGCACACCAGATACGCAGTATTTT. This encodes CASSAGTPDTQYF. The chain links TRBV10-2 to TRBJ2-3; D is uncertain. Germline V gene lookup returns CDR1 WSHSY and CDR2 SAAADI. This CDR3 spans 13 amino acids. Trimming stripped 4 bases from V and 4 bases from J, with 9 bases between.

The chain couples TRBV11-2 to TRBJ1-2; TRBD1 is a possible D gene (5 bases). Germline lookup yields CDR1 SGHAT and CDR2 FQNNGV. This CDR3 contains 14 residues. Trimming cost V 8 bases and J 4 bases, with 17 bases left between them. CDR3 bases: TGTGCCAGCCGTGCCCTAAGGGGTGCCTATGGCTACACCTTC. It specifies CASRALRGAYGYTF.

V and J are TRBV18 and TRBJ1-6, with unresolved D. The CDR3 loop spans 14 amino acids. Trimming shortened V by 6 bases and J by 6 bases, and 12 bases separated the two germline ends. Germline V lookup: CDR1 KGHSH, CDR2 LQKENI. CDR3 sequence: CASSPDRGNSPLHF. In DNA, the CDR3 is TGTGCCAGCTCTCCTGATCGGGGTAATTCACCCCTCCACTTT.

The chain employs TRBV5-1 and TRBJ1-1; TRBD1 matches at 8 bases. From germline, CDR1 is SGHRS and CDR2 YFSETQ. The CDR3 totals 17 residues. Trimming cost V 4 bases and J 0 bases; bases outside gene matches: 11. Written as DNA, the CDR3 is TGCGCCAGCAGCGAAGGGACAGGTGTCTCCATGAACACTGAAGCTTTCTTT. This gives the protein CASSEGTGVSMNTEAFF. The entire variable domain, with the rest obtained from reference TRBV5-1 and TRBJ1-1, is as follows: KAGVTQTPRYLIKTRGQQVTLSCSPISGHRSVSWYQQTPGQGLQFLFEYFSETQRNKGNFPGRFSGRQFSNSRSEMNVSTLELGDSALYLCASSEGTGVSMNTEAFFGQGTRLTVV.

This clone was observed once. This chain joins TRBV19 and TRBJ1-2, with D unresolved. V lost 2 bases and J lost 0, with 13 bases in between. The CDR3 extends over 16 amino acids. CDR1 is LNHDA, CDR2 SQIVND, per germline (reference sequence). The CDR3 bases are TGTGCCAGTAGTATATGGGCAGAGGCGACTAACTATGGCTACACCTTC. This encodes CASSIWAEATNYGYTF.

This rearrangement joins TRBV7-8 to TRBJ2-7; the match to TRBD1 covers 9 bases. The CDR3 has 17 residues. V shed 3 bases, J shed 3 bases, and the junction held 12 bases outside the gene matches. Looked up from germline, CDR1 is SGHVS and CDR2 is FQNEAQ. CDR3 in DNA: TGTGCCAGCAGCTTTTCCTCGGACAGGGGAGGCTACTACGAGCAGTACTTC. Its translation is CASSFSSDRGGYYEQYF.